This T cell receptor beta chain was captured by sequencing in a study of radiation and T cells in renal cell carcinoma. Time point defined: blood 2 weeks post-SBRT. Treatment noted: 15 Gy SBRT to primary tumor, nephrectomy 4 weeks later. Sequenced by immunoSEQ multiplex PCR; TCRdb stores in-frame clones only, minus some. The sample holds 100,000 to 150,000 clones; 81% are singletons and the top ten take 5.8%. The CDR3 length is 15 residues. The V gene end was trimmed by 4 bases and the J gene end by 2 bases; junction bases not matched to a gene: 3. CDR1 and CDR2 (germline): SGHRS, YFSETQ. The receptor comes from a man between 45 and 60 years old with renal cell carcinoma. The specimen comprised blood, sampled from a patient whose treatment included radiotherapy and nephrectomy. V usage is TRBV5-1 and J usage is TRBJ2-6; 7 bases agree with TRBD1. CDR3 loop: CASSPTGPGANVLTF. The CDR3 DNA reads as TGCGCCAGCAGCCCGACAGGGCCTGGGGCCAACGTCCTGACTTTC. Complete variable domain (other parts from reference TRBV5-1 and TRBJ2-6): KAGVTQTPRYLIKTRGQQVTLSCSPISGHRSVSWYQQTPGQGLQFLFEYFSETQRNKGNFPGRFSGRQFSNSRSEMNVSTLELGDSALYLCASSPTGPGANVLTFGAGSRLTVL.